Each of the 9 T cell receptor beta chains below was sequenced from the same sample in a study of beta chain features in type 1 diabetes. Sequenced material consisted of expressed TCRB transcripts (all of the isolated RNA was reverse transcribed). The data were produced by immunoSEQ multiplex PCR, yet TCRdb's version contains in-frame clones alone and is incomplete. The sample contains 900,000 or so clones, around a sixth of which appear only once. The sequenced material came from naive CD4+ T cells from blood. Receptor source: a woman between 18 and 29 years old in good health.

The J gene is TRBJ2-5, the V gene TRBV11-1, with 10 bases lining up with TRBD1. Germline V gene lookup returns CDR1 SGHAT and CDR2 FQDESV (reference sequence). The CDR3 totals 16 residues. The V segment lost 5 bases and the J segment 1 base; nucleotides outside the gene matches: 7. The chain's CDR3 is CASSPDRGTTQETQYF. The CDR3 DNA reads TGTGCCAGCAGCCCGGACAGGGGGACCACCCAAGAGACCCAGTACTTC.

This clone was found a few times. The CDR3 DNA is TGTGCCAGCAGCGGCTACAGGTCCAACACAGATACGCAGTATTTT. Its protein product is CASSGYRSNTDTQYF. The chain is built from TRBV9 and TRBJ2-3, with D maybe TRBD1 (5 bases). The CDR3 runs 15 residues. Trimming pared 3 bases from V and 2 bases from J, leaving 13 bases between. CDR1 is SGDLS, CDR2 YYNGEE, per germline.

The chain couples TRBV7-9 to TRBJ2-7, with TRBD2 matching over 7 bases. This CDR3 contains 15 residues. In germline, CDR1 is SEHNR, CDR2 FQNEAQ (reference sequence). Trimming took 4 bases from V and 2 from J; bases not matched to a gene: 8. CDR3 coding DNA: TGTGCCAGCAGCTATAGACTAGCAGAGGCCTACGAGCAGTACTTC. Protein sequence: CASSYRLAEAYEQYF.

The chain recombines TRBV7-3 with TRBJ2-1; 13 bases align to TRBD2. Germline CDR1 SGHTA, CDR2 FQGTGA. The ends lost 5 bases at V and 4 bases at J; junction bases unmatched: 5. CDR3 size: 16 residues. CDR3 residues: CASSATSGREYNEQFF. CDR3 sequence (DNA): TGTGCCAGCAGCGCTACTAGCGGGAGGGAGTACAATGAGCAGTTCTTC.

Only a few counts were recorded for this clone. The genes are TRBV5-5 and TRBJ2-2; no definite D call. CDR3 length: 14 amino acids. V dropped 1 base and J dropped 4 bases, with 8 bases sitting between them. The germline V gene encodes CDR1 SGHKS and CDR2 YYEKEE (reference sequence). Here the CDR3 reads CASSLFRRTGELFF. CDR3 coding DNA: TGTGCCAGCAGCTTGTTTCGGCGCACCGGGGAGCTGTTTTTT.

The chain employs TRBV7-9 and TRBJ1-1, with TRBD1 identical over 9 bases. Germline CDR1 reads SEHNR; CDR2 reads FQNEAQ (reference sequence). Unmatched junction bases numbered 6, after V lost 1 base and J lost 6 bases. The CDR3 has 15 residues. Written as DNA, the CDR3 is TGTGCCAGCAGCTTAGACAGGGGGCCGCACGCTGAAGCTTTCTTT. It is translated as CASSLDRGPHAEAFF.

The gene calls are TRBV9 and TRBJ2-3; TRBD1 aligns across 7 bases. J was trimmed by 2 bases and V by 0 bases; bases with no gene match: 6. This CDR3 is 16 amino acids long. Germline V CDR1 and CDR2: SGDLS, YYNGEE. CDR3 protein: CASSVEQGTLTDTQYF. The CDR3 nucleotides are TGTGCCAGCAGCGTAGAACAGGGGACCCTCACAGATACGCAGTATTTT.

This clone was recorded a few times. This chain links TRBV9 with TRBJ2-7; 10 bases line up with TRBD2. The CDR3 loop spans 15 amino acids. V dropped 0 bases and J dropped 2; count of bases not matched to a gene: 2. Germline V gene sequence: CDR1 SGDLS, CDR2 YYNGEE. The CDR3 sequence is CASSVGGLAAYEQYF. The DNA of the CDR3 is TGTGCCAGCAGCGTAGGAGGACTAGCGGCCTACGAGCAGTACTTC.

This clone was recorded a few times. The rearrangement joins TRBV18 to TRBJ1-5; D unresolved. CDR1 KGHSH and CDR2 LQKENI come from the germline V gene. The V and J ends lost 5 bases and 9 bases respectively, with 14 bases between them. The CDR3 has 13 residues. CDR3 residues: CASSKDGVGPQHF. The CDR3 bases are TGTGCCAGCTCAAAAGACGGGGTCGGGCCCCAGCATTTT.